Sequencing of this TCR beta chain was carried out in a study of post-analysis software for immune sequencing data (dated by TCRdb to between 2014 and 2017). About the study as a whole: The recorded disease courses included relapsing-remitting, secondary progressive and progressive-relapsing multiple sclerosis, and some patients had no subtype annotation. A subset of samples was prepared in parallel using single-end sample barcoding, then pooled and co-amplified after Illumina adapter ligation. The patient repertoires were compared against more than 10 previously published healthy control repertoires obtained from donors aged 6 to 25 years. Here is what the overall study found, with its caveats: Direct clustering with F measure revealed strong co-clustering of samples prepared in the same batch, which led to a batch-effect correction. Patients showed significantly higher frequencies than controls for about five TRBV segments, among them TRBV5-6, TRBV5-1 and TRBV20-1. Normalized Chao1 diversity was significantly lower in multiple sclerosis patients than controls, suggesting substantial peripheral T-cell clonal expansion. The multiple sclerosis patient group was slightly younger than the control group.

In regard to this clonotype: No cognate antigen has been identified for it. The input lacks base qualities; no much larger clone sits a single base away.

The germline V end is reduced by 3 bases and the J end by 4 bases; junction bases left unmatched: 7. Including the terminal cysteine and phenylalanine, the CDR3 comprises 15 residues. Left in the record is the CDR3 DNA by itself, 45 bases read in frame from the first base. TCR beta repertoires were profiled from peripheral blood of 10 to 15 young patients with multiple sclerosis to demonstrate the VDJtools post-analysis software. The patients with multiple sclerosis were children and adolescents between roughly 6 and 17 years of age. Libraries were constructed by PCR. Sequencing was performed on an Illumina HiSeq 2500. To reduce PCR and sequencing biases, unique molecular identifiers were built into the TCR beta cDNA libraries. Every 1 to 10 million input T cells yielded approximately 500,000 cDNA molecules, meaning each molecule approximated one T cell. The patient libraries were prepared and sequenced using the same protocol as the earlier healthy control dataset. Samples belonging to the same batch were prepared together, multiplexed and sequenced on a shared HiSeq lane. The original methods were these. Raw barcoded reads were processed with MIGEC, discarding single-read molecular identifier groups before consensus assembly and CDR3 extraction. VDJtools was used for post-analysis of the clonotype tables, and diversity was normalized by down-sampling every dataset to the size of the smallest sample. To correct batch-related cross-sample contamination, repertoire overlap clustering matched CDR3 amino acid sequences but not nucleotide sequences. TCRdb passed the public sequencing reads through fastp at Q25 and MiXCR, retaining productive beta sequences. Under each unique CDR3 protein, matching rows form one entry showing the most common genes and DNA. In this record, the V and J calls reflect TCRdb's handling and not the investigators' own analysis. The sample table lists about 770,000 distinct CDR3 sequences, under 60% of them with a count of one. The top ten clonotypes cover 4% to 5% of the sample.

The sample was blood. The rearranged chain carries TRBV12-3 or TRBV12-4 and TRBJ2-7, with 9 central nucleotides matching TRBD2. The source is a girl aged 5-17 years with multiple sclerosis. The sequence in DNA is TGTGCCAGCAGTTTTCTTCTAGCGGGACCGTACGAGCAGTACTTC. It is translated as CASSFLLAGPYEQYF.